This TCR beta chain derives from a study of T cell clonality in common variable immunodeficiency. CDR1 and CDR2 from the germline V gene are KGHSH and LQKENI. V was cut by 0 bases and J by 5 bases, with 5 bases left in between. The CDR3 is made up of 13 amino acids. This clone has ten or more counts. As yet, its antigen is unknown. Coverage ceases 3 residues before the CDR3 finishes, and the germline J gene fills in the end. Overall study results and limits: Common variable immunodeficiency TCR beta sequences reportedly had fewer deletions and N-nucleotide insertions.

Sequencing was performed with immunoSEQ multiplex PCR; in TCRdb, only in-frame clones are kept and a portion is missing. This sample has roughly 52,000 clones, each found more than once. The source is a person aged 18 to 75 in good health. This chain uses TRBV18 with TRBJ2-4; D gene unclear. Sequencing used peripheral blood mononuclear cells. The part of the CDR3 DNA that was read is TGTGCCAGCTCACCACCCACGGAAAACATT. This sequence encodes CASSPPTENI. Given in full, the CDR3 is CASSPPTENIQYF.